The 18 T cell receptor beta chains in this list originate from one sample, sequenced in a study of shared clonotypes between healthy human individuals. Sequenced by immunoSEQ multiplex PCR; TCRdb stores in-frame clones only, minus some. Found here are roughly 500,000 clones, around four fifths of them singletons; the top ten hold around 11%. Sequencing was performed on PBMCs. The source is a woman in her thirties or forties in good health. Some clones in this sample may be carry-over from other donors' samples.

The chain links TRBV27 to TRBJ2-7; perhaps D is TRBD1 or TRBD2 (5 bases each). Germline V lookup: CDR1 MNHEY, CDR2 SMNVEV (reference sequence). The CDR3 totals 13 residues. V lost 6 bases to trimming and J lost 13 bases, with 22 bases between them. This chain's CDR3 is CASSQDTSLRAYF. The CDR3 bases are TGTGCCAGCAGCCAGGACACATCCCTGCGGGCCTACTTC.

There are a few counts of this clone. Here the CDR3 DNA reads TGTGCCTGGAGTCCTGGAGCAGGGAATAATGAAAAACTGTTTTTT. Residues: CAWSPGAGNNEKLFF. The chain joins TRBV30 to TRBJ1-4; a weak D match, TRBD1 (5 bases). V lost 2 bases to trimming and J lost 4 bases, with 14 bases between them. The length of the CDR3 is 15 residues. In germline, CDR1 is GTSNPN, CDR2 SVGIG (reference sequence).

In this sample, this clone turned up many times. This chain joins TRBV2 and TRBJ2-7, with D perhaps TRBD1 or TRBD2 (5 bases each). The CDR3 is 12 residues long. CDR1 SNHLY and CDR2 FYNNEI come from the germline V gene. The V gene lost 5 bases and the J gene lost 4 bases, with 9 bases spanning the gap. This CDR3 is CASSPGSYEQYF. The CDR3 DNA reads as TGTGCCAGCAGTCCAGGGAGTTACGAGCAGTACTTC.

The V gene is TRBV7-9, the J gene TRBJ2-5, with D possibly matching TRBD2 (7 bases). V shed 1 base and J shed 4 bases, with 13 bases lying between them. CDR3 length equals 15 residues. The germline V gene encodes CDR1 SEHNR and CDR2 FQNEAQ (reference sequence). CDR3 amino acids: CASSLVRGAGETQYF. DNA for the CDR3: TGTGCCAGCAGCTTAGTCCGGGGGGCAGGAGAGACCCAGTACTTC.

This chain uses TRBV28 with TRBJ2-1, with D hard to call. Per the germline V gene, CDR1 is MDHEN and CDR2 is SYDVKM. The V end was cut by 3 bases, the J end by 0 bases, with 6 bases between. The CDR3 runs to 14 residues. Written as DNA, the CDR3 is TGTGCCAGCAGTTTCGAGAGCTCCTACAATGAGCAGTTCTTC. Translated, it gives CASSFESSYNEQFF.

In this sample, this clone turned up once. J is TRBJ2-6 and V is TRBV4-3; D is tentatively TRBD1 or TRBD2 (5 bases each). V gave up 0 bases and J gave up 0 bases, with 6 bases separating them. Germline V CDR1 and CDR2: LGHNA, YSLEER. This CDR3 contains 16 residues. CDR3: CASSQEGTSGANVLTF. The CDR3 nucleotides are TGCGCCAGCAGCCAAGAAGGGACCTCTGGGGCCAACGTCCTGACTTTC.

The rearrangement joins TRBV30 to TRBJ2-7; TRBD1 agrees at 7 bases. After removal of 0 bases from V and 1 base from J, the junction contained 9 bases not matched to a gene. CDR3 length equals 16 residues. Looked up from germline, CDR1 is GTSNPN and CDR2 is SVGIG (reference sequence). The CDR3 region has the DNA TGTGCCTGGAGTGTACGTCTCGGGACAGCTTCCTACGAGCAGTACTTC. Its protein is CAWSVRLGTASYEQYF.

V is TRBV19 and J is TRBJ1-1; 7 nucleotides agree with TRBD1. Germline V gene lookup returns CDR1 LNHDA and CDR2 SQIVND (reference sequence). The length of the CDR3 is 14 residues. Unmatched junction bases numbered 11, after V lost 8 bases and J lost 5 bases. The CDR3, as DNA: TGTGCCAGTTCTCCAGGGGGGAGAGGGACTGAAGCTTTCTTT. Translating gives CASSPGGRGTEAFF. The variable domain in full, completed from reference TRBV19 and TRBJ1-1, reads DGGITQSPKYLFRKEGQNVTLSCEQNLNHDAMYWYRQDPGQGLRLIYYSQIVNDFQKGDIAEGYSVSREKKESFPLTVTSAQKNPTAFYLCASSPGGRGTEAFFGQGTRLTVV.

This clone was recorded a few times. The CDR3 loop is CASIPRDRGTAFF. The CDR3 DNA reads as TGTGCCAGCATCCCCCGGGACAGGGGGACGGCTTTCTTT. The chain uses TRBV6-1 and TRBJ1-1; 11 bases match TRBD1. This CDR3 is built from 13 residues. V shed 7 bases, J shed 11 bases, and the junction held 9 bases outside the gene matches. The germline gives CDR1 MNHNS, CDR2 SASEGT.

This sequence joins TRBV4-1 and TRBJ2-5, with D uncertain. Germline loops: CDR1 MGHRA, CDR2 YSYEKL. There are 15 residues in the CDR3. Trimming took off 1 base at V and 5 bases at J, with 14 bases between the two ends. Written as DNA, the CDR3 is TGCGCCAGCAGCCAAGGCTTTTCTGGAGAGGAGACCCAGTACTTC. Translating it yields CASSQGFSGEETQYF.

The chain uses TRBV25-1 and TRBJ2-1; D is undetermined. CDR1 is MGHDK, CDR2 SYGVNS, per germline. V lost 1 base and J lost 10, with 14 bases in between. The CDR3 totals 14 residues. CDR3 in amino acids: CASSELVTYTEQFF. The CDR3 DNA sequence: TGTGCCAGCAGTGAATTGGTCACTTATACCGAGCAGTTCTTC.

The rearrangement uses TRBV30 and TRBJ1-4; possibly TRBD1 for D (5 bases). The germline V and J ends were trimmed by 5 bases and 8 bases, with 15 bases remaining between them. The CDR3 extends over 13 amino acids. Germline V gene data show CDR1 as GTSNPN and CDR2 as SVGIG (reference sequence). The CDR3 bases are TGTGCCTGGGCCGGGACTGCGGAGGAAAAACTGTTTTTT. Translating it yields CAWAGTAEEKLFF. The entire variable domain, with the rest obtained from reference TRBV30 and TRBJ1-4, is as follows: SQTIHQWPATLVQPVGSPLSLECTVEGTSNPNLYWYRQAAGRGLQLLFYSVGIGQISSEVPQNLSASRPQDRQFILSSKKLLLSDSGFYLCAWAGTAEEKLFFGSGTQLSVL.

This clone was counted a single time. The CDR3 DNA reads as TGTGCCAGCAGCTTCACGACAGGGAGGGGCGAGACCCAGTACTTC. Its protein is CASSFTTGRGETQYF. The rearrangement uses TRBV13 and TRBJ2-5, with D possibly being TRBD1 or TRBD2 (7 bases each). The CDR3 runs to 15 residues. With 3 bases removed from V and 5 bases from J, the gap between germline ends came to 16 bases. The germline V gene encodes CDR1 PRHDT and CDR2 FYEKMQ (reference sequence).

The V and J genes are TRBV7-2 and TRBJ1-5; possible D gene TRBD1, 6 bases. The CDR3 runs 15 residues. Germline loops: CDR1 SGHTA, CDR2 FQGNSA. Deletions cut 1 base from V and 6 bases from J, with 13 bases between. The CDR3 reads CASSLEGGPIQPQHF. Here the CDR3 DNA reads TGTGCCAGCAGCTTAGAAGGGGGGCCGATTCAGCCCCAGCATTTT. Supplemented by reference TRBV7-2 and TRBJ1-5, the full variable domain reads GAGVSQSPSNKVTEKGKDVELRCDPISGHTALYWYRQSLGQGLEFLIYFQGNSAPDKSGLPSDRFSAERTGGSVSTLTIQRTQQEDSAVYLCASSLEGGPIQPQHFGDGTRLSIL.

This clone appeared once. This rearrangement joins TRBV12-1 to TRBJ2-6; the tabulated D call, TRBD1, remains unverified against the DNA. TRBV12-1 is listed as a pseudogene. The CDR3 runs 18 residues. In nucleotides, the CDR3 is TGTGCCAGCAGCGTAGTCTATGTAGGACAAAGTCGGGCCAACGTCCTGACTTTC. This encodes CASSVVYVGQSRANVLTF.

The chain carries TRBV7-2 and TRBJ2-1; TRBD2 matches 7 bases. V lost 7 bases to trimming and J lost 7 bases; unmatched junction nucleotides: 10. Germline lookup yields CDR1 SGHTA and CDR2 FQGNSA. The CDR3 totals 14 residues. CDR3 sequence: CASNYASGTNEQFF. DNA of the CDR3: TGTGCCAGCAACTACGCGAGCGGGACGAATGAGCAGTTCTTC.

This clone was counted a single time. The rearrangement links TRBV5-6 to TRBJ2-7, with D possibly TRBD1 on 8 matching bases. The CDR3 spans 15 residues. CDR1 is SGHDT and CDR2 is YYEEEE in the germline V gene. Trimming removed 3 bases at V and 1 base at J, with 14 bases between. The CDR3 loop reads CASSWTGRGSYEQYF. DNA of the CDR3: TGTGCCAGCAGCTGGACAGGGAGGGGATCCTACGAGCAGTACTTC.

This clone was observed once. J is TRBJ1-1 and V is TRBV11-2, with D possibly TRBD1 on 6 matching bases. The V end was cut by 0 bases, the J end by 7 bases, with 15 bases between. Germline lookup yields CDR1 SGHAT and CDR2 FQNNGV. CDR3 size: 15 residues. The CDR3 bases are TGTGCCAGCAGCTTAGATCCAGCCAGGGGAATTGAAGCTTTCTTT. Translating it yields CASSLDPARGIEAFF.